Presented here are 6 T cell receptor beta chains from one specimen sequenced in a study of OX40 agonist ivuxolimab in advanced cancers. Repertoires were generated with immunoSEQ multiplex PCR, while TCRdb's copy carries only in-frame clones and drops some. The table lists roughly 58,000 clones, 77% of them singletons. Here the sequenced sample was CD4+ or CD8+ T cells sorted from blood, taken in a trial of the OX40 agonist ivuxolimab. These receptors came from an adult with an advanced solid tumor such as melanoma, head and neck, liver or kidney cancer.

This clone was found once. V usage is TRBV28 and J usage is TRBJ2-7, with D uncertain. In germline, CDR1 is MDHEN, CDR2 SYDVKM. Trimming pared 7 bases from V and 4 bases from J, leaving 14 bases between. This CDR3 spans 13 amino acids. CDR3 residues: CASTTNRVYEQYF. The CDR3 DNA is TGTGCCAGCACCACTAATAGGGTTTACGAGCAGTACTTC.

The rearrangement uses TRBV4-2 and TRBJ1-6, with D unresolved. V lost 0 bases to trimming and J lost 9 bases, with 12 bases between them. The germline V gene has CDR1 LGHNA and CDR2 YNFKEQ. CDR3 length: 15 residues. CDR3 sequence reads: CASSQDRLQSSPLHF. Written as DNA, the CDR3 is TGTGCCAGCAGCCAAGATAGACTTCAGAGTTCACCCCTCCACTTT.

The sample holds a few counts of this clone. The chain employs TRBV28 and TRBJ2-7; 12 positions match TRBD2. The CDR3 spans 17 residues. Germline values: CDR1 MDHEN, CDR2 SYDVKM. J gave up 2 bases and V 4 bases, and 9 bases lay outside the gene matches. The CDR3 is CASSSSASGRATYEQYF. For the CDR3, the DNA is TGTGCCAGCAGTTCCTCCGCTAGCGGGAGGGCCACCTACGAGCAGTACTTC.

In this sample, this clone turned up once. This sequence joins TRBV7-2 and TRBJ2-2; 9 bases line up with TRBD2. Germline trimming cut 0 bases from V and 4 bases from J; bases unmatched to any gene: 9. The germline V gene has CDR1 SGHTA and CDR2 FQGNSA. The CDR3 totals 18 residues. CDR3 region: CASSLATLAGVGTGELFF. The CDR3 DNA follows: TGTGCCAGCAGCTTAGCCACTTTAGCGGGAGTGGGCACCGGGGAGCTGTTTTTT.

The gene calls are TRBV2 and TRBJ1-5; D unclear. CDR3 length: 13 amino acids. Germline V CDR1 and CDR2: SNHLY, FYNNEI. V shed 4 bases and J shed 5 bases, with 9 bases lying between them. CDR3 in DNA: TGTGCCAGCAGTGTGGCTAATTATCAGCCCCAGCATTTT. Translated, it gives CASSVANYQPQHF.

CDR3 DNA: TGCGCCAGCAGTCAATCGCCCCAGTGGGGCTCCTATAATTCACCCCTCCACTTT. This translates into CASSQSPQWGSYNSPLHF. The V call is TRBV23-1, the J call TRBJ1-6; the D is unclear. TRBV23-1 qualifies as an ORF whose function is uncertain. V was clipped by 0 bases and J by 0 bases, with 12 bases between them. There are 18 residues in the CDR3.